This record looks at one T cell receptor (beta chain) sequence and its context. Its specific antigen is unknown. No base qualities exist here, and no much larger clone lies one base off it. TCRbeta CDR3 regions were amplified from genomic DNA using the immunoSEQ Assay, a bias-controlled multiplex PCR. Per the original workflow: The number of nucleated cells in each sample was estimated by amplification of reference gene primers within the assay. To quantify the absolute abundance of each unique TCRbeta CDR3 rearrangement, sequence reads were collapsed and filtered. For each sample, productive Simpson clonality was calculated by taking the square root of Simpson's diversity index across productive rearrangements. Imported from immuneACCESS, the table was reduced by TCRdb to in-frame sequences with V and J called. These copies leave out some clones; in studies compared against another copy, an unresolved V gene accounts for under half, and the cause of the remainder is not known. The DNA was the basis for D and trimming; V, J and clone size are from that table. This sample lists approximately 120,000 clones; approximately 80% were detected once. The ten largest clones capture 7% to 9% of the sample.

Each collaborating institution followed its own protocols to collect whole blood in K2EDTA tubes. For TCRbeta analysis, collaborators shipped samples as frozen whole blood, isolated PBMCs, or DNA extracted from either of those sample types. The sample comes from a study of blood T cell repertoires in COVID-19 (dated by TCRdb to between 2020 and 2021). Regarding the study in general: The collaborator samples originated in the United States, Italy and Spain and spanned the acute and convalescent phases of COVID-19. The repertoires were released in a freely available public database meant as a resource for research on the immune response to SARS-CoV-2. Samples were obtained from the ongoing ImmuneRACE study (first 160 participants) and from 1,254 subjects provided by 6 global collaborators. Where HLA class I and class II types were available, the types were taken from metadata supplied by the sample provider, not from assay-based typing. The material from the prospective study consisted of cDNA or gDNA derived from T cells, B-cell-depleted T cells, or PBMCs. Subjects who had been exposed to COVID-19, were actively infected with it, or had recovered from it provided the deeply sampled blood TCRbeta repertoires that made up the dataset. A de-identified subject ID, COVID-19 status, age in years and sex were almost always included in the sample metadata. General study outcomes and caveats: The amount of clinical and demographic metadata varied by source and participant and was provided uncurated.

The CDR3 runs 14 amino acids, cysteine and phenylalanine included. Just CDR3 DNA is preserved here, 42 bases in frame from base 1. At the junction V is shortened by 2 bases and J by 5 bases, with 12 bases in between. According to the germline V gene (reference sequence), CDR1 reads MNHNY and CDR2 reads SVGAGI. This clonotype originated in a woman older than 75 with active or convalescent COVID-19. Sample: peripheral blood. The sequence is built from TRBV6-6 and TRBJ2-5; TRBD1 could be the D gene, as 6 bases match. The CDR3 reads CASSYARGRETQYF. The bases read TGTGCCAGCAGTTACGCCAGGGGTAGGGAGACCCAGTACTTC.